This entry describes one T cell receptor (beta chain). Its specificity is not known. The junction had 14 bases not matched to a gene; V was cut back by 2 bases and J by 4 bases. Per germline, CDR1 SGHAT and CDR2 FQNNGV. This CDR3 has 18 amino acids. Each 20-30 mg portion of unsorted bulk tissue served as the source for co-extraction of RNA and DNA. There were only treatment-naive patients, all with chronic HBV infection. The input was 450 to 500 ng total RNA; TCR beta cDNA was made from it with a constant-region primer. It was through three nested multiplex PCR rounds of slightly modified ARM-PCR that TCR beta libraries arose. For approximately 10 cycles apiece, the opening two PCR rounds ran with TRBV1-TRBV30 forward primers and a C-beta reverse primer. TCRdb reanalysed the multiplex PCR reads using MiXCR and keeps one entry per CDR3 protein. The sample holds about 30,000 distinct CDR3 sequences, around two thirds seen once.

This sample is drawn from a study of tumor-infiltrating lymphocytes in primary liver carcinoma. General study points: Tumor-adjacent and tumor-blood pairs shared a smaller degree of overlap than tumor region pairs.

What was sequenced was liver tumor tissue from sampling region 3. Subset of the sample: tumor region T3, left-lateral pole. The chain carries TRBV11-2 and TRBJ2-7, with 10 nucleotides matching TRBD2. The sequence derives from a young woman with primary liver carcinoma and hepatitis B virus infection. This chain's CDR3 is CASSLSGSLAGVSYEQYF. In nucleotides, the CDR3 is TGTGCCAGCAGCTTAAGCGGATCTCTAGCGGGAGTCTCTTACGAGCAGTACTTC.